The 5 T cell receptor beta chains reported below all come from one sample, sequenced in a study of T cell responses to AZD1222 COVID-19 vaccine. Libraries were prepared by immunoSEQ multiplex PCR; TCRdb keeps only in-frame clonotypes and omits some of them. The repertoire consists of just over 150,000 clones, with 85% to 95% occurring once and the leading ten covering about 1.6%. Sequenced material: peripheral blood, taken 28 days after the second AZD1222 dose. These receptor sequences come from an adult who received the AZD1222 COVID-19 vaccine.

This rearrangement joins TRBV6-5 to TRBJ2-1; tentative D call: TRBD1 (6 bases). The germline V gene has CDR1 MNHEY and CDR2 SVGAGI. Trimming took 6 bases from V and 6 from J, leaving 15 bases between them. This CDR3 contains 14 residues. Here the CDR3 DNA reads TGTGCCAGCAGAAGGCAGGGGATGGGCAATGAGCAGTTCTTC. Its protein is CASRRQGMGNEQFF.

The chain joins TRBV18 to TRBJ2-1; 8 bases agree with TRBD2. V gave up 3 bases and J gave up 4 bases; unmatched junction bases: 5. This CDR3 is 15 amino acids long. Per germline, CDR1 KGHSH and CDR2 LQKENI. CDR3 in DNA: TGTGCCAGCTCACCTTCGGGGGGGACATACAATGAGCAGTTCTTC. Protein product: CASSPSGGTYNEQFF. Full variable domain (outside the CDR3, taken from reference TRBV18 and TRBJ2-1): NAGVMQNPRHLVRRRGQEARLRCSPMKGHSHVYWYRQLPEEGLKFMVYLQKENIIDESGMPKERFSAEFPKEGPSILRIQQVVRGDSAAYFCASSPSGGTYNEQFFGPGTRLTVL.

The chain has TRBV7-6 and TRBJ2-7; tentatively, D is TRBD1 (6 bases). Trimming removed 5 bases at V and 0 bases at J, with 11 bases between. Germline loops: CDR1 SGHVS, CDR2 FNYEAQ. The CDR3 covers 14 residues. CDR3 sequence: CASSVQGSSYEQYF. The DNA for the CDR3 is TGTGCCAGCAGCGTCCAGGGGAGCTCCTACGAGCAGTACTTC.

The chain uses TRBV19 and TRBJ1-5; TRBD1 is a possible D gene (5 bases). Germline-derived CDR1 and CDR2 are LNHDA and SQIVND (reference sequence). The CDR3 totals 12 residues. The germline V and J ends were trimmed by 10 bases and 7 bases, with 14 bases remaining between them. CDR3 residues: CATRDAGQPQHF. CDR3 DNA: TGTGCCACGAGGGACGCGGGGCAGCCCCAGCATTTT.

This clone was counted once. This chain links TRBV7-6 with TRBJ1-1; D is perhaps TRBD1 (5 bases). CDR1 is SGHVS, CDR2 FNYEAQ, per germline. The CDR3 sequence is 13 residues long. V gave up 1 base and J gave up 11 bases, with 14 bases separating them. The CDR3 nucleotides are TGTGCCAGCAGCTTAGACCGGAATCGGGGGGCTTTCTTT. Encoded protein: CASSLDRNRGAFF.